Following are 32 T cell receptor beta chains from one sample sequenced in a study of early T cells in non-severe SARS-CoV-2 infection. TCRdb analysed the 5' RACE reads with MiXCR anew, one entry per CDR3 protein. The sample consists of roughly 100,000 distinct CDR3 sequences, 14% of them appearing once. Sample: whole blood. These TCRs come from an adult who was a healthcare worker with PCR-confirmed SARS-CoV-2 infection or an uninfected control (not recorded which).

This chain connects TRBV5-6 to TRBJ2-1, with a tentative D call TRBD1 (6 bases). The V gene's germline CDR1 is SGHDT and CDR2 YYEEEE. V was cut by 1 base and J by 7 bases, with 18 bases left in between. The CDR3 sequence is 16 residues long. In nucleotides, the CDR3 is TGTGCCAGCAGCTTGTGGCTGGGGGCGGGTACTAATGAGCAGTTCTTC. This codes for CASSLWLGAGTNEQFF.

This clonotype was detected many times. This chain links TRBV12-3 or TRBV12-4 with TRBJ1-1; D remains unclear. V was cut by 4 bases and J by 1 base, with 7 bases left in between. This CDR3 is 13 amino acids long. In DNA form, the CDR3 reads TGTGCCAGCAGTTACAACAAGAACACTGAAGCTTTCTTT. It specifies CASSYNKNTEAFF.

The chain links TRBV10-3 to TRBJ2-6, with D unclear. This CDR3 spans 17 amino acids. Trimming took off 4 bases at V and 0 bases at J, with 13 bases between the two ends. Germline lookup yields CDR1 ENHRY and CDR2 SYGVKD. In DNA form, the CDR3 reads TGTGCCATCAGTGGGACGGTCGATACCTCTGGGGCCAACGTCCTGACTTTC. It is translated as CAISGTVDTSGANVLTF.

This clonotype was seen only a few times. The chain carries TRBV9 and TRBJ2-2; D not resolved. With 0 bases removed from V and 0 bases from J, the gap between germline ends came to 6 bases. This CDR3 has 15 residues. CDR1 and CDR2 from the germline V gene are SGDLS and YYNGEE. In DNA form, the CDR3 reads TGTGCCAGCAGCGTAGACCCGACGAACACCGGGGAGCTGTTTTTT. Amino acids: CASSVDPTNTGELFF. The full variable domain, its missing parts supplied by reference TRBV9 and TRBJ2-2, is DSGVTQTPKHLITATGQRVTLRCSPRSGDLSVYWYQQSLDQGLQFLIQYYNGEERAKGNILERFSAQQFPDLHSELNLSSLELGDSALYFCASSVDPTNTGELFFGEGSRLTVL.

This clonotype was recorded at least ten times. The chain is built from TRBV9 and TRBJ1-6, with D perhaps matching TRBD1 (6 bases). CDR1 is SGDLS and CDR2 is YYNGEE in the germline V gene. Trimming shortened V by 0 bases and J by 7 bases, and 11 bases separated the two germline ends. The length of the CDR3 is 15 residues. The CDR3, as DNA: TGTGCCAGCAGCGTAGAGTGGGGGCAGAATTCACCCCTCCACTTT. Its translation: CASSVEWGQNSPLHF.

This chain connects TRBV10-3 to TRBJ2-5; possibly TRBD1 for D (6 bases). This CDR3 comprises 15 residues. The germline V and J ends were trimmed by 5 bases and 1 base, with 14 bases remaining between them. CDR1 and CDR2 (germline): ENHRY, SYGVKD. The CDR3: CAISLTQGGQETQYF. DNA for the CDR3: TGTGCCATCAGTCTCACACAGGGCGGCCAAGAGACCCAGTACTTC.

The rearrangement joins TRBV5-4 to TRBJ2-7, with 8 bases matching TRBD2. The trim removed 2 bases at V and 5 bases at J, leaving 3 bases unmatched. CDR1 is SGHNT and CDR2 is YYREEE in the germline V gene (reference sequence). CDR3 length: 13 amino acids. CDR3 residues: CASSLAGVNEQYF. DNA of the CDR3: TGTGCCAGCAGCTTAGCGGGGGTAAACGAGCAGTACTTC.

The CDR3: CASGNRGLDTQYF. The DNA of the CDR3 is TGTGCCAGCGGAAACAGGGGACTGGATACGCAGTATTTT. The J gene is TRBJ2-3, the V gene TRBV6-4, with D possibly being TRBD1 (7 bases). This CDR3 contains 13 residues. V was pared by 8 bases and J by 6 bases, with 15 bases between. The germline CDR1 and CDR2 sequences are MRHNA and SNTAGT.

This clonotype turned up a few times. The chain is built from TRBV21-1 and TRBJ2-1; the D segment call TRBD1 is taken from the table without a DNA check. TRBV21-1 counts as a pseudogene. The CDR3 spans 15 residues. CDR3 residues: CASSPRDRRAHEQFF. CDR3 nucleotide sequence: TGTGCCAGCAGCCCACGGGACCGCCGGGCCCATGAGCAGTTCTTC.

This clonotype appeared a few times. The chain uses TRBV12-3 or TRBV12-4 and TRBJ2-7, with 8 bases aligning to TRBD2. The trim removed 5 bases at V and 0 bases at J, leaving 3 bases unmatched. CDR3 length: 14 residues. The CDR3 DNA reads TGTGCCAGCAGTCCGGGGGGGGCCTCCTACGAGCAGTACTTC. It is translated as CASSPGGASYEQYF.

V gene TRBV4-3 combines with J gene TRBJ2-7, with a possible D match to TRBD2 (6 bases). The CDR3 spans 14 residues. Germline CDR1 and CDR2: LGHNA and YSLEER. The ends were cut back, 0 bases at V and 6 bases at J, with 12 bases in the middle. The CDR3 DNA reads TGCGCCAGCAGCCAAGAAGAAGGCGGGGTCGAGCAGTACTTC. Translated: CASSQEEGGVEQYF.

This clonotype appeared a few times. The CDR3 is CASSLVRTGELFF. The CDR3, as DNA: TGTGCCAGCAGCCTGGTCAGAACCGGGGAGCTGTTTTTT. This sequence joins TRBV11-2 and TRBJ2-2, with D unresolved. Looked up from germline, CDR1 is SGHAT and CDR2 is FQNNGV. The CDR3 consists of 13 residues. Trimming shortened V by 5 bases and J by 5 bases, and 9 bases separated the two germline ends.

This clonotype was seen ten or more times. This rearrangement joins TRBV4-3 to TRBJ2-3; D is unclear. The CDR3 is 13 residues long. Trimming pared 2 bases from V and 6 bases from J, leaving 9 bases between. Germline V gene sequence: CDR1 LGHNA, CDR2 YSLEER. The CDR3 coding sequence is TGCGCCAGCAGCCAACGACTTTCGGATACGCAGTATTTT. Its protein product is CASSQRLSDTQYF.

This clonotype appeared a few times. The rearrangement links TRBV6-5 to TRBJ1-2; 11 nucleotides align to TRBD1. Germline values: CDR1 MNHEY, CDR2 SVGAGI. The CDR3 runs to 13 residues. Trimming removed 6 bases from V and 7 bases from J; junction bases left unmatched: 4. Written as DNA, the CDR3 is TGTGCCAGCAGAGGACAGGGGGCAGGTGGCTACACCTTC. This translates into CASRGQGAGGYTF.

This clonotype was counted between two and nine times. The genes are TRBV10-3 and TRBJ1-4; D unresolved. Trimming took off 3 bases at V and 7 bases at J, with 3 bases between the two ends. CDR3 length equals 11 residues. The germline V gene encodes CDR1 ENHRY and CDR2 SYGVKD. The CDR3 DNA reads TGTGCCATCAGTGATTTTGAAAAACTGTTTTTT. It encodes CAISDFEKLFF.

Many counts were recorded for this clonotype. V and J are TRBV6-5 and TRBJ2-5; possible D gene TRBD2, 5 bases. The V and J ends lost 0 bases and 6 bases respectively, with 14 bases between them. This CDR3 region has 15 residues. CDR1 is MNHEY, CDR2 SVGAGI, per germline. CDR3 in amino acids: CASSYSNSVGQTQYF. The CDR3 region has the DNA TGTGCCAGCAGTTACTCGAATAGCGTCGGACAGACCCAGTACTTC.

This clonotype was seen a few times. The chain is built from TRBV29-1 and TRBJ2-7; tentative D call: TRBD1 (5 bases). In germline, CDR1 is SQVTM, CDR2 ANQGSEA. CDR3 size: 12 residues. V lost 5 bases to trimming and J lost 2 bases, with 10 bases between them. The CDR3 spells CSVSDRPYEQYF. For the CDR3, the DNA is TGCAGCGTTTCCGACAGACCCTACGAGCAGTACTTC.

In DNA form, the CDR3 reads TGTGCCAGCAGTTTGGTGGGGACCGAAAGCTACGAGCAGTACTTC. It codes for CASSLVGTESYEQYF. The chain joins TRBV28 to TRBJ2-7; either TRBD1 or TRBD2 may fit D (5 bases each). This CDR3 is built from 15 residues. Germline-derived CDR1 and CDR2 are MDHEN and SYDVKM. Trimming removed 3 bases at V and 3 bases at J, with 15 bases between.

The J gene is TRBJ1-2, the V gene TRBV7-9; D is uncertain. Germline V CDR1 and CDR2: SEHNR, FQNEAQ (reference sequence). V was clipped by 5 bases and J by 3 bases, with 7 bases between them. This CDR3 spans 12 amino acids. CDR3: CASSPSYYGYTF. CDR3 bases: TGTGCCAGCAGCCCAAGTTACTATGGCTACACCTTC.

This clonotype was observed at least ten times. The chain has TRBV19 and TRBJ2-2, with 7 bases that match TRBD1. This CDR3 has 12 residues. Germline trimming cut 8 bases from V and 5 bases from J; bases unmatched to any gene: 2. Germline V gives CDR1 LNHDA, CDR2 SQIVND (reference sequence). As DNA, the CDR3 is TGTGCCAGTGAGGGGGCTACCGGGGAGCTGTTTTTT. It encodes CASEGATGELFF.

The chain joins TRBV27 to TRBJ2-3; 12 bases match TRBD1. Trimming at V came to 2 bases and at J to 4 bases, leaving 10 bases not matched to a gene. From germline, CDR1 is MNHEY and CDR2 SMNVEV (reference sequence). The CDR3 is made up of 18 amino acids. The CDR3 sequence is CASSLRGTGGRGADTQYF. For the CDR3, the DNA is TGTGCCAGCAGTTTACGCGGGACAGGGGGCCGGGGGGCAGATACGCAGTATTTT.

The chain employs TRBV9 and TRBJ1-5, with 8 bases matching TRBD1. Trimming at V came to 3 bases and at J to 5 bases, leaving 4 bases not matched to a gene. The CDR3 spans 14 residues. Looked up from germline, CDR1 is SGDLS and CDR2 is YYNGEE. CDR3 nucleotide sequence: TGTGCCAGCAGCGCCTCAGGGGGCTATCAGCCCCAGCATTTT. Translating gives CASSASGGYQPQHF.

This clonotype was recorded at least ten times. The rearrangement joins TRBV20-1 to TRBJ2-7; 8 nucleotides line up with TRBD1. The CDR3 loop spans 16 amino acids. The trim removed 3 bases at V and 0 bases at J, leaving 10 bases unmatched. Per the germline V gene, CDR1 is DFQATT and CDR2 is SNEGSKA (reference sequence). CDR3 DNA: TGCAGTGCTAGCCAGACCGGGACAGGTGACTCCTACGAGCAGTACTTC. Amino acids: CSASQTGTGDSYEQYF.

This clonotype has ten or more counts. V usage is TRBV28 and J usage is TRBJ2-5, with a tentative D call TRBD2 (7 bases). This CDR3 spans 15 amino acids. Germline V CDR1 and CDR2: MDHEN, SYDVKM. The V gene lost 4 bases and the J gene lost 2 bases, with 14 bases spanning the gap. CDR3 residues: CASSSWGGQQETQYF. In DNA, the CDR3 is TGTGCCAGCAGTTCCTGGGGGGGCCAGCAAGAGACCCAGTACTTC.

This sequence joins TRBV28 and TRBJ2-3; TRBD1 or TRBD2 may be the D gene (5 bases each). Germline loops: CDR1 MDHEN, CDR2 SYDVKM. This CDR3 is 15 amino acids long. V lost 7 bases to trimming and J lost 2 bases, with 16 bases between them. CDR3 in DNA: TGTGCCAGCATCTTGAGGGGCATACACACAGATACGCAGTATTTT. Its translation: CASILRGIHTDTQYF.

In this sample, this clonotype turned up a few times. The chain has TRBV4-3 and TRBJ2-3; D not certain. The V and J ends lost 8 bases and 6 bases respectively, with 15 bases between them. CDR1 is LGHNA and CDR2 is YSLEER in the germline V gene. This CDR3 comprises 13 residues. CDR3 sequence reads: CASGVSTPDTQYF. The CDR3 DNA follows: TGCGCCAGCGGCGTGAGTACACCGGATACGCAGTATTTT.

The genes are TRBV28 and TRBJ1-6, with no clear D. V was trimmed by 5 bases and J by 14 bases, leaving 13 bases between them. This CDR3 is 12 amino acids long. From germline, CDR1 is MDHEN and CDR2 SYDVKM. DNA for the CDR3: TGTGCCAGCAGTCCCTTGTCCCTCACCCTCCACTTT. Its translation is CASSPLSLTLHF.

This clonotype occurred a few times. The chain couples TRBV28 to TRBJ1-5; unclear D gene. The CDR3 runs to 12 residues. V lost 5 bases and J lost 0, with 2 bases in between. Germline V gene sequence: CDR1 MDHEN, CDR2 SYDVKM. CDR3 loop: CASSISNQPQHF. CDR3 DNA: TGTGCCAGCAGTATTAGCAATCAGCCCCAGCATTTT.

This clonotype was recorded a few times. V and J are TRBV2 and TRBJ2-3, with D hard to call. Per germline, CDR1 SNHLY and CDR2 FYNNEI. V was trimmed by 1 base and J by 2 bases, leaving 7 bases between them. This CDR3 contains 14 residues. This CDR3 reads CASSEEVNTDTQYF. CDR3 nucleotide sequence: TGTGCCAGCAGTGAAGAGGTTAACACAGATACGCAGTATTTT.

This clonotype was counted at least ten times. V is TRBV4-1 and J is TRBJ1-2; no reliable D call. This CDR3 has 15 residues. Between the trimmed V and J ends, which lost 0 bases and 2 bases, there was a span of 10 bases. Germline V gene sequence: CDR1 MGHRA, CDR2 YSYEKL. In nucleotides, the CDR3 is TGCGCCAGCAGCCAAGATGTTCGGGGAAACTATGGCTACACCTTC. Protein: CASSQDVRGNYGYTF.

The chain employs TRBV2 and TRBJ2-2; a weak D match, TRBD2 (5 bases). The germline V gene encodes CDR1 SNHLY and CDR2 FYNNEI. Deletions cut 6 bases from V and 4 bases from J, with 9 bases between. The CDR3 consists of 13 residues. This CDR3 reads CASSPAGTGELFF. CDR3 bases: TGTGCCAGCAGCCCGGCGGGCACCGGGGAGCTGTTTTTT.

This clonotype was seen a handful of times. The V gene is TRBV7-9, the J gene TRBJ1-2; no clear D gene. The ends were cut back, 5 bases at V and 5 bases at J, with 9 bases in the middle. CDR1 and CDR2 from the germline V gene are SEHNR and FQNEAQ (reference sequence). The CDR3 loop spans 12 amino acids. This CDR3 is CASSPDFYGYTF. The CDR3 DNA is TGTGCCAGCAGCCCTGACTTTTATGGCTACACCTTC. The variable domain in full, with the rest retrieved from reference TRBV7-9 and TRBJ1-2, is DTGVSQNPRHKITKRGQNVTFRCDPISEHNRLYWYRQTLGQGPEFLTYFQNEAQLEKSRLLSDRFSAERPKGSFSTLEIQRTEQGDSAMYLCASSPDFYGYTFGSGTRLTVV.